The following is a T cell receptor beta chain sequence with its context. Its cognate antigen is unknown. This entry comes from a study of cytotoxic CD8 clonotypes in ibrutinib-treated CLL. The wider study: Among the samples, the mean was about 260,000 productive templates and fewer than 95,000 productive rearrangements. General observations from the study: Under therapy, public clonotypes either contracted or stayed stable, and they were uncommon.

Produced via immunoSEQ multiplex PCR; TCRdb's table is partial and in-frame only. The sample has around 310,000 clones, almost 80% seen once. The CDR3 totals 14 residues. The ends lost 1 base at V and 5 bases at J; junction bases unmatched: 3. Germline CDR1 reads SGHDT; CDR2 reads YYEEEE. Sample: PBMCs, taken before ibrutinib treatment. The chain has TRBV5-6 and TRBJ1-2, with 9 bases identical to TRBD1. The clonotype comes from a human donor with chronic lymphocytic leukemia. DNA for the CDR3: TGTGCCAGCAGCTTGTGGGACAGGGTATATGGCTACACCTTC. It specifies CASSLWDRVYGYTF.